This T cell receptor (beta chain) was identified in a study of OX40 agonist ivuxolimab in advanced cancers. Whole-study context: Having had anti-PD-1, anti-PD-L1 or anti-CTLA-4 therapy before was allowed, and about 40% had some. Among those treated, three patients had partial responses, one with hepatocellular carcinoma and two with cutaneous melanoma.

The data were produced by immunoSEQ multiplex PCR, yet TCRdb's version contains in-frame clones alone and is incomplete. This sample carries roughly 12,000 clones, 80% to 85% of them seen once, and the ten largest clones take about a tenth. The receptor was derived from an adult with an advanced solid tumor such as melanoma, head and neck, liver or kidney cancer. This specimen consisted of CD4+ or CD8+ T cells sorted from blood, obtained in a trial of the OX40 agonist ivuxolimab.

The CDR3 nucleotides read TGTGCCAGCAGCTTAGGCCGGGAAAACACAGATACGCAGTATTTT. Protein product: CASSLGRENTDTQYF. The chain links TRBV13 to TRBJ2-3, with D maybe TRBD2 (5 bases). With 0 bases removed from V and 2 bases from J, the gap between germline ends came to 9 bases. The germline CDR1 and CDR2 sequences are PRHDT and FYEKMQ (reference sequence). CDR3 length: 15 amino acids.